The rows below give T cell receptor beta chains drawn from one sample of a study of control samples from healthy donors and cancer patients. TCRdb keeps only in-frame clones here, not all; method: immunoSEQ multiplex PCR. The sample shows roughly 43,000 clones, roughly 86% of them seen only once. The sequencing sample was made of PBMCs. All receptors come from an older woman with lung cancer. Each CDR3 is given without its conserved first and last residue.

V gene,J gene,CDR3 length,CDR3 protein
TRBV3-1/TRBV3-2,TRBJ1-4,17,ASSQDRILWGATNEKLF
TRBV30,TRBJ2-5,11,AWSTAAQETQY
TRBV19,TRBJ1-4,12,ASSRPGEEEKLF
TRBV6-6,TRBJ1-5,14,ASSKATGGFDQPQH
TRBV7-9,TRBJ2-1,12,ASSLRTNNHEQF
TRBV2,TRBJ2-3,12,ASSLEGSTDTQY
TRBV3-1/TRBV3-2,TRBJ2-3,14,ASSPYRQGGSDTQY
TRBV9,TRBJ1-6,14,ASSLQESSYNSPLH
TRBV27,TRBJ2-3,13,ASSFKAESTDTQY
TRBV2,TRBJ2-7,12,ASRRDSSSYEQY
TRBV6-2/TRBV6-3,TRBJ2-3,13,ASSLGQVDTDTQY
TRBV20-1,TRBJ2-1,13,SASGGRVPFNEQF
TRBV5-1,TRBJ1-1,13,ASSPLLNRGSEAF
TRBV5-4,TRBJ1-5,13,ASSYAGVPNQPQH
TRBV28,TRBJ1-2,10,ASSSAETGYT
TRBV6-5,TRBJ2-7,12,ASNLVRGSYEQY
TRBV5-6,TRBJ2-5,13,ASSGGPRVGETQY
TRBV11-2,TRBJ2-3,11,ASSLGASPTQY
TRBV7-9,TRBJ2-5,15,ASSSSDRARQKETQY
TRBV2,TRBJ2-7,10,AVRQGSTVEY
TRBV6-6,TRBJ2-7,10,AGLQTGWEQY
TRBV6-5,TRBJ2-1,9,ASSQLYEQF
TRBV6-5,TRBJ2-3,13,ASTGVGESTDTQY
TRBV5-4,TRBJ1-1,12,ASSPDVGNTEAF
TRBV6-1,TRBJ2-1,12,ASSEARVVGEQF
TRBV25-1,TRBJ1-3,12,ASSTGYSGNTIY
TRBV28,TRBJ1-4,11,ASRRGGDEKLF
TRBV28,TRBJ2-1,14,ASSSPSGQAYNEQF
TRBV29-1,TRBJ2-2,11,SVDRTGTGELF
TRBV5-1,TRBJ1-1,12,ASSLGTGTIKTF
TRBV5-1,TRBJ2-1,12,ASSLEQGANEQF
TRBV27,TRBJ2-7,12,ASSRASVSYEQY
TRBV30,TRBJ1-2,11,AWSAGAMGGYT
TRBV11-2,TRBJ1-3,14,ASGRRGGASGNTIY
TRBV4-1,TRBJ2-1,13,ASSRPGASGSEQF
TRBV24-1,TRBJ2-2,13,ATSDLQSPTGELF
TRBV20-1,TRBJ2-2,13,SASRQGANTGELF
TRBV30,TRBJ2-1,13,AWNSGLAGYNEQF
TRBV7-6,TRBJ2-1,13,ASSLVRGNYNEQF
TRBV19,TRBJ1-4,11,ASRPRIGEKLF
TRBV19,TRBJ1-2,11,ASKLTMNYGYT
TRBV7-9,TRBJ2-1,10,ASSLQYNEQF
TRBV5-1,TRBJ2-7,18,ASSLYFRGLAGVGSYEQY
TRBV18,TRBJ2-7,13,ASSRGTGGPYEQY
TRBV10-3,TRBJ2-3,12,AIPGGQGSDTQY